This is a list of T cell receptor beta chains from one sample in a study of blood T cell repertoires in COVID-19. Some clones are missing from TCRdb's copy, which holds only in-frame ones; the method was immunoSEQ multiplex PCR. Here the sample spans roughly 100,000 clones, under 80% being singletons. Sample: peripheral blood. These TCRs come from a woman aged 70 to 79 with acute or convalescent COVID-19. The CDR3 runs from the conserved cysteine through the conserved F or W. D genes are given only for firm matches. Clone size is shown for a subset of rows, as once, few, many or a class of expanded clone.

CDR3	DNA	J	size	D	V
CASSGDSRAGELFF	TGTGCCAGCAGCGGGGACTCCAGGGCCGGGGAGCTGTTTTTT	TRBJ2-2	.	.	TRBV9
CASSYTGEATNIQYF	TGTGCCAGCAGCTATACAGGGGAAGCGACAAACATTCAGTACTTC	TRBJ2-4	.	TRBD1	TRBV11-2
CASWTSGGADTQYF	TGTGCCAGCTGGACTAGCGGGGGGGCGGATACGCAGTATTTT	TRBJ2-3	few	TRBD2	TRBV28
CASSYPGGNQPQHF	TGTGCCAGCAGTTACCCGGGGGGGAATCAGCCCCAGCATTTT	TRBJ1-5	.	.	TRBV6-6
CASSPGGVSETQYF	TGCGCCAGCAGCCCCGGGGGGGTTTCGGAGACCCAGTACTTC	TRBJ2-5	.	TRBD2	TRBV5-1
CASSLIAGGRNEQFF	TGTGCCAGCAGCCTCATAGCGGGGGGCCGCAATGAGCAGTTCTTC	TRBJ2-1	.	TRBD2	TRBV7-6
CASNSGSNQPQHF	TGTGCCAGTAATTCGGGGTCCAATCAGCCCCAGCATTTT	TRBJ1-5	.	.	TRBV28
CASSQRGAGGGTEAFF	TGCGCCAGCAGCCAACGCGGGGCGGGAGGAGGCACTGAAGCTTTCTTT	TRBJ1-1	.	.	TRBV4-1
CASSILGQYNEQFF	TGTGCCAGTAGTATATTGGGACAATACAATGAGCAGTTCTTC	TRBJ2-1	.	.	TRBV19
CASSLQANYGYTF	TGTGCCAGCAGTTTACAGGCGAACTATGGCTACACCTTC	TRBJ1-2	.	.	TRBV6-5
CASSHRTARNFTEAFF	TGTGCCAGCAGCCACCGGACAGCCCGAAACTTCACTGAAGCTTTCTTT	TRBJ1-1	.	.	TRBV7-9
CASSPYGGQYEQYF	TGTGCCAGCTCACCGTATGGGGGACAGTACGAGCAGTACTTC	TRBJ2-7	.	TRBD1	TRBV18
CASSPRQQDSPLHF	TGTGCCAGCAGCCCAAGACAGCAAGACTCACCCCTCCACTTT	TRBJ1-6	.	.	TRBV9
CAWSGQGGRKLFF	TGTGCCTGGAGTGGGCAGGGCGGACGAAAACTGTTTTTT	TRBJ1-4	.	.	TRBV30
CASSYSMSSGETQYF	TGTGCCAGCAGTTACTCGATGTCTAGTGGGGAGACCCAGTACTTC	TRBJ2-5	.	.	TRBV6-2/TRBV6-3
CASSRDRRDIYTDTQYF	TGCGCCAGCAGCCGAGACCGCCGGGACATATACACAGATACGCAGTATTTT	TRBJ2-3	.	.	TRBV4-3
CASSPQAGEGSQPQHF	TGCGCCAGCAGCCCCCAGGCGGGGGAGGGGAGCCAGCCCCAGCATTTT	TRBJ1-5	.	.	TRBV4-1
CASTLTGENNEKLFF	TGTGCCAGCACCCTAACGGGGGAGAATAATGAAAAACTGTTTTTT	TRBJ1-4	.	.	TRBV27
CASSLGRVYNSPLHF	TGTGCCAGCAGTTTAGGACGGGTCTATAATTCACCCCTCCACTTT	TRBJ1-6	.	.	TRBV7-2
CASSESGRNEQFF	TGCGCCAGCAGTGAGTCGGGGCGAAATGAGCAGTTCTTC	TRBJ2-1	.	.	TRBV10-1
CASRDRDATNEKLFF	TGCGCCAGCAGAGACAGAGATGCAACTAATGAAAAACTGTTTTTT	TRBJ1-4	.	.	TRBV5-1
CASSLGGRQGGPSGYTF	TGTGCCAGCAGCTTAGGCGGCCGACAGGGCGGTCCTAGTGGCTACACCTTC	TRBJ1-2	once	TRBD1	TRBV5-4
CASSPTGGSGNSPLHF	TGTGCCAGCAGCCCAACGGGAGGGTCGGGTAATTCACCCCTCCACTTT	TRBJ1-6	.	.	TRBV2
CASSESTGGREKLFF	TGTGCCAGCAGTGAATCGACAGGGGGTAGGGAAAAACTGTTTTTT	TRBJ1-4	.	TRBD1	TRBV25-1
CATSGGLYNEQFF	TGTGCCACCTCAGGTGGGCTTTACAATGAGCAGTTCTTC	TRBJ2-1	.	.	TRBV19
CASSVGGSGQGITNYGYTF	TGTGCCAGCAGCGTAGGCGGTAGTGGACAGGGGATCACTAACTATGGCTACACCTTC	TRBJ1-2	once	TRBD1	TRBV9
CAWDLGGVGETQYF	TGTGCCTGGGACCTCGGGGGGGTGGGAGAGACCCAGTACTTC	TRBJ2-5	.	TRBD2	TRBV30
CASSYWSQGNTGELFF	TGTGCCAGCAGTTACTGGTCACAGGGGAACACCGGGGAGCTGTTTTTT	TRBJ2-2	.	.	TRBV6-5
CASSLPGTGGDTDTQYF	TGTGCCAGCAGCTTACCCGGGACAGGGGGGGACACAGATACGCAGTATTTT	TRBJ2-3	.	TRBD1	TRBV7-9
CASGARSNEQFF	TGTGCTAGTGGAGCACGATCCAATGAGCAGTTCTTC	TRBJ2-1	.	.	TRBV12-5
CAAVASSYNEQFF	TGTGCCGCGGTGGCGAGCTCCTACAATGAGCAGTTCTTC	TRBJ2-1	.	.	TRBV28
CASNGGSGGAANTQYF	TGTGCCAGCAACGGTGGTAGCGGGGGGGCCGCGAATACGCAGTATTTT	TRBJ2-3	.	TRBD2	TRBV2
CASKQGIGQPQHF	TGTGCCAGCAAACAGGGGATAGGACAGCCCCAGCATTTT	TRBJ1-5	few	TRBD1	TRBV27
CASSQLGQPNTEAFF	TGTGCCAGCAGCCAACTGGGGCAGCCGAACACTGAAGCTTTCTTT	TRBJ1-1	.	.	TRBV3-1/TRBV3-2
CASREQGLGSPLHF	TGTGCCAGCAGGGAACAGGGTCTAGGCTCACCCCTCCACTTT	TRBJ1-6	.	.	TRBV7-9
CATSDRGAEGNQPQHF	TGTGCCACCAGTGATCGGGGGGCCGAAGGCAATCAGCCCCAGCATTTT	TRBJ1-5	.	.	TRBV24-1
CASSLKGLNQPQHF	TGTGCCAGCAGCTTAAAAGGACTAAATCAGCCCCAGCATTTT	TRBJ1-5	many	.	TRBV11-2
CASSPQGANYGYTF	TGTGCCAGCAGTCCCCAGGGCGCCAACTATGGCTACACCTTC	TRBJ1-2	.	.	TRBV28
CATSGWDSTDTQYF	TGTGCCACCAGCGGATGGGACAGTACAGATACGCAGTATTTT	TRBJ2-3	.	TRBD1	TRBV15
CASSHTGTGGESYNEQFF	TGTGCCAGCAGCCACACCGGGACAGGGGGCGAGTCCTACAATGAGCAGTTCTTC	TRBJ2-1	few	TRBD1	TRBV7-6